A single sample is the source of the 6 T cell receptor beta chains below, sequenced in a study of cytomegalovirus exposure and HLA in healthy donors. Profiling relied on immunoSEQ multiplex PCR, and the TCRdb table lists in-frame clones only, not all of them. The data hold roughly 70,000 clones, with about 95% observed a single time. The sample was PBMCs. These receptors came from a man aged 18 to 35 in good health and CMV-seronegative.

The chain couples TRBV6-1 to TRBJ1-6, with 9 positions matching TRBD1. Losses at the gene ends were 1 base for V and 5 bases for J; bases not matched to a gene: 0. The germline CDR1 and CDR2 sequences are MNHNS and SASEGT. This CDR3 spans 15 amino acids. CDR3 loop: CASSEGTGDNSPLHF. The CDR3 nucleotides read TGTGCCAGCAGTGAAGGGACAGGGGATAATTCACCCCTCCACTTT.

The chain couples TRBV28 to TRBJ1-2; TRBD1 matches at 8 bases. The CDR3 sequence is 11 residues long. CDR1 is MDHEN, CDR2 SYDVKM, per germline. Germline trimming cut 11 bases from V and 8 bases from J; bases unmatched to any gene: 7. CDR3 amino acids: CAAMTGVGYTF. CDR3 bases: TGTGCCGCGATGACAGGGGTCGGCTACACCTTC.

The chain links TRBV5-1 to TRBJ2-5; D gene unclear. Germline V gene data show CDR1 as SGHRS and CDR2 as YFSETQ. There are 12 residues in the CDR3. V shed 3 bases and J shed 5 bases, with 8 bases lying between them. The CDR3 region is CASSSHSETQYF. The CDR3 DNA is TGCGCCAGCAGCTCCCACAGCGAGACCCAGTACTTC.

The rearrangement joins TRBV7-2 to TRBJ1-2; TRBD1 agrees at 7 bases. Germline values: CDR1 SGHTA, CDR2 FQGNSA. CDR3 length: 14 amino acids. Unmatched junction bases numbered 7, after V lost 5 bases and J lost 4 bases. The chain's CDR3 is CASSDRTGTYGYTF. For the CDR3, the DNA is TGTGCCAGCAGCGATCGGACAGGAACCTATGGCTACACCTTC.

This clone was detected once. This chain uses TRBV6-5 with TRBJ1-2; the match to TRBD1 covers 8 bases. J gave up 5 bases and V 3 bases, and 11 bases lay outside the gene matches. The CDR3 length is 16 residues. Germline values: CDR1 MNHEY, CDR2 SVGAGI. In nucleotides, the CDR3 is TGTGCCAGCAGTTATTTGGCAGGGGGCGCGCCTTATGGCTACACCTTC. Its translation: CASSYLAGGAPYGYTF.

The chain is built from TRBV7-9 and TRBJ1-1; a possible D gene is TRBD1 (5 bases). V was cut by 5 bases and J by 2 bases, with 12 bases left in between. The germline CDR1 and CDR2 sequences are SEHNR and FQNEAQ (reference sequence). The CDR3 is 14 residues long. The CDR3 DNA reads TGTGCCAGCAGCCAACGACAGATTAACACTGAAGCTTTCTTT. It specifies CASSQRQINTEAFF.